This T cell receptor (beta chain) stems from a study of T cell repertoires in cytomegalovirus infection. Study-level information: Shared public TCR beta signatures pointed to both CMV infection and a matching HLA type.

As to this clonotype: Its antigen is not known.

TCRdb reanalysed the reads using MiXCR and keeps one entry per CDR3 protein. The table has around 800,000 distinct CDR3 sequences, about 31% seen once. The CDR3 extends over 14 amino acids. Trimming took off 1 base at V and 3 bases at J, with 10 bases between the two ends. Germline CDR1 MNHNS, CDR2 SASEGT. Notes on the study in general: In two of eight donors, the top clonotype was HLA-C-restricted CMV-specific. There were carriers of CMV plus the relevant HLA, and cumulative public TCR beta family frequency identified them.

The receptor was isolated from a human donor in good health (CMV status not recorded). Some clones in this sample may be carry-over from other donors' samples. This specimen consisted of cultured CD8+ T cells from PBMCs, obtained from culture after CMV antigen stimulation. This chain uses TRBV6-1 with TRBJ2-7; D call uncertain. The DNA of the CDR3 is TGTGCCAGCAGTGAAGTACAACAAAACTACGAGCAGTACGTC. The encoded protein is CASSEVQQNYEQYV.